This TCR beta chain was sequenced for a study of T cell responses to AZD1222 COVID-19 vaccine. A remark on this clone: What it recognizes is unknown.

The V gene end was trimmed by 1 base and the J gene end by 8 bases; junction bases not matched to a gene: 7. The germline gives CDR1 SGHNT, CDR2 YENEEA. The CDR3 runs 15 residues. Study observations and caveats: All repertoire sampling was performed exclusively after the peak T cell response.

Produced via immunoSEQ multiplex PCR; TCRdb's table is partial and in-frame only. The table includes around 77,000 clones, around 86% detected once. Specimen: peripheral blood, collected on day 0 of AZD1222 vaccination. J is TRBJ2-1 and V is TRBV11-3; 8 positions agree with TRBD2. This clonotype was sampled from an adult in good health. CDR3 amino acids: CASSLGSGSTDEQFF. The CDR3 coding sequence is TGTGCCAGCAGCTTAGGGAGCGGGAGTACTGATGAGCAGTTCTTC.